Sequencing of this T cell receptor beta chain was carried out in a study of T-cell memory formation after mild COVID-19. Study results and caveats: Day 15 to 85 contracting clones showed balanced CD4/CD8; later expanders leaned CD4+.

V lost 4 bases and J lost 9; bases outside the gene matches: 11. The germline V gene encodes CDR1 MNHNS and CDR2 SASEGT. The CDR3 is made up of 15 amino acids. Concerning this clonotype: What it binds is not known.

TCRdb analysed the 5' RACE reads with MiXCR anew, one entry per CDR3 protein. Here the sample spans hundreds of thousands of distinct CDR3 sequences, about 23% being singletons. The receptor's source is an adult woman who had mild COVID-19 (a few samples of this study predate the infection). Cell type and time point are not known. Material: PBMCs or a T cell subset sorted from them (not recorded which). The chain combines TRBV6-1 with TRBJ2-1, with 8 positions matching TRBD1. This chain's CDR3 is CASSGIHQGALEQFF. As DNA, the CDR3 is TGTGCCAGCAGTGGAATCCACCAGGGGGCCCTTGAGCAGTTCTTC.